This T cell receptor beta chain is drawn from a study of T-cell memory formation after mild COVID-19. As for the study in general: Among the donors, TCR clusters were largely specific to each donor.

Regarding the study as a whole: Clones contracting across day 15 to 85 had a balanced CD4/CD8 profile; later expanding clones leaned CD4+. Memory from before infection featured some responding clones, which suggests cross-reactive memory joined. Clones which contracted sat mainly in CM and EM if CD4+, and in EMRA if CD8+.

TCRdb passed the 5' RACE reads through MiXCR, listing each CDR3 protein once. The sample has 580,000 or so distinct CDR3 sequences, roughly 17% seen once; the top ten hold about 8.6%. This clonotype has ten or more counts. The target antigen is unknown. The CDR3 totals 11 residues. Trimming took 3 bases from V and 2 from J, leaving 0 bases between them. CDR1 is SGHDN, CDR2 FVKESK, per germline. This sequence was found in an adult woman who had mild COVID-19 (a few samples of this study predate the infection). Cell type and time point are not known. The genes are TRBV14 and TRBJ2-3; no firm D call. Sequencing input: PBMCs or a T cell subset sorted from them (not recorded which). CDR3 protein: CASSHTDTQYF. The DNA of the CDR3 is TGTGCCAGCAGCCACACAGATACGCAGTATTTT.